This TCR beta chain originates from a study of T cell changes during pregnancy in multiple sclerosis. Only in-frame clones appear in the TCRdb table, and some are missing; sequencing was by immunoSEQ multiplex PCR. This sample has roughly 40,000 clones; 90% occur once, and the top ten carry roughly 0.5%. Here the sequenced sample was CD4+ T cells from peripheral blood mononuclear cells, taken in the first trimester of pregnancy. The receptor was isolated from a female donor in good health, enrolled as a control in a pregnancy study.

The CDR3 DNA sequence: TGCGCCAGCAGCTTGAACCCGGGACAGGGGAATTCACCCCTCCACTTT. The encoded protein is CASSLNPGQGNSPLHF. V usage is TRBV5-1 and J usage is TRBJ1-6, with 10 bases lining up with TRBD1. The CDR3 has 16 amino acids. V shed 1 base and J 7 bases; nucleotides not matched to a gene: 5. Germline lookup yields CDR1 SGHRS and CDR2 YFSETQ.